The 30 T cell receptor beta chains below all came from one sample that was sequenced in a study of T cells in Graves' hyperthyroidism and ophthalmopathy. Amplification of TCR beta CDR3 regions was performed using RNA transcripts as template. Carried out on the TCR CDR3, a first-round RT-PCR used the HTBI primer set. TCRdb re-called the multiplex PCR reads with MiXCR, one entry per CDR3 protein. The sample contains 550,000 to 600,000 distinct CDR3 sequences, 14% of which appear only once. Source material: blood. These TCRs come from a woman aged 18 to 35 with Graves' ophthalmopathy.

The table lists this clonotype with many counts. The chain employs TRBV5-1 and TRBJ2-5; tentative D call: TRBD2 (6 bases). The CDR3 totals 16 residues. Germline assignment: CDR1 SGHRS and CDR2 YFSETQ. Trimming removed 0 bases from V and 2 bases from J, with 14 bases in between. The DNA of the CDR3 is TGCGCCAGCAGCTTGGGCCCCCGGGAGCCACAAGAGACCCAGTACTTC. Amino acids: CASSLGPREPQETQYF.

This clonotype was found a few times. The chain uses TRBV7-3 and TRBJ2-1; the match to TRBD2 covers 12 bases. CDR1 and CDR2 from the germline V gene are SGHTA and FQGTGA. The CDR3 totals 18 residues. The J segment lost 3 bases and the V segment lost 2 bases, leaving 8 bases of the junction unmatched. The CDR3 nucleotides are TGTGCCAGCAGCTTAGAACCTAGCGGGAGGGCCTGCTACAATGAGCAGTTCTTC. Its translation: CASSLEPSGRACYNEQFF.

This clonotype was seen ten or more times. This chain uses TRBV11-1 with TRBJ2-2; 9 bases are shared with TRBD2. V gave up 4 bases and J gave up 3 bases; unmatched junction bases: 6. From germline, CDR1 is SGHAT and CDR2 FQDESV (reference sequence). The CDR3 totals 16 residues. The CDR3 loop is CASSSEREAYTGELFF. For the CDR3, the DNA is TGTGCCAGCAGCTCCGAGCGGGAGGCCTACACCGGGGAGCTGTTTTTT.

This clonotype was seen repeatedly, ten times or more. V and J are TRBV20-1 and TRBJ2-3; unclear D gene. This CDR3 spans 11 amino acids. The germline V and J ends were trimmed by 6 bases and 4 bases, with 8 bases remaining between them. Germline assignment: CDR1 DFQATT and CDR2 SNEGSKA (reference sequence). The CDR3 reads CSATGADTQYF. The CDR3 region has the DNA TGCAGTGCCACGGGTGCAGATACGCAGTATTTT.

The CDR3 region is CASRRIGRGGGEAFF. The CDR3 coding sequence is TGTGCCAGTAGGAGAATCGGACGGGGTGGTGGAGAAGCTTTCTTT. The chain links TRBV19 to TRBJ1-1; D not resolved. Trimming took 6 bases from V and 8 from J, leaving 22 bases between them. The CDR3 extends over 15 amino acids. The germline V gene encodes CDR1 LNHDA and CDR2 SQIVND (reference sequence).

At least ten counts were recorded for this clonotype. The chain combines TRBV20-1 with TRBJ1-4, with a weak D call TRBD1 (6 bases). The CDR3 sequence is 12 residues long. Germline CDR1 reads DFQATT; CDR2 reads SNEGSKA (reference sequence). DNA of the CDR3: TGCAGCGTTAACAGGGTTGAGGAAAAACTGTTTTTT. Its translation is CSVNRVEEKLFF.

Ten or more counts support this clonotype. J is TRBJ2-3 and V is TRBV20-1, with 11 bases matching TRBD2. Germline assignment: CDR1 DFQATT and CDR2 SNEGSKA (reference sequence). V lost 3 bases, J lost 3 bases, and 2 bases stayed unmatched. CDR3 length: 14 residues. The CDR3 reads CSARTSGTTDTQYF. The DNA for the CDR3 is TGCAGTGCTAGGACTAGCGGGACAACAGATACGCAGTATTTT.

This clonotype was recorded at least ten times. The rearrangement uses TRBV7-8 and TRBJ2-5; 10 positions agree with TRBD2. The V gene's germline CDR1 is SGHVS and CDR2 FQNEAQ. The CDR3 has 19 residues. Trimming at V came to 1 base and at J to 5 bases, leaving 16 bases not matched to a gene. The CDR3 DNA is TGTGCCAGCAGCTTAGACCGAGCGGGAGGGCCTTGGGTAGGGGAGACCCAGTACTTC. Translated, it gives CASSLDRAGGPWVGETQYF.

This clonotype was detected ten times or more. The V gene is TRBV5-6, the J gene TRBJ2-5; D ambiguous. Per germline, CDR1 SGHDT and CDR2 YYEEEE. Trimming shortened V by 0 bases and J by 5 bases, and 11 bases separated the two germline ends. The CDR3 spans 14 residues. CDR3: CASSLGSPRETQYF. The DNA for the CDR3 is TGTGCCAGCAGCTTGGGGTCTCCCCGGGAGACCCAGTACTTC.

The table lists this clonotype with many counts. The CDR3 DNA reads TGTGCCACCAGTGATAAAGGCTCCGAGGCAGGTAATCAGCCCCAGCATTTT. This codes for CATSDKGSEAGNQPQHF. V is TRBV24-1 and J is TRBJ1-5, with unresolved D. Germline CDR1 KGHDR, CDR2 SFDVKD. The length of the CDR3 is 17 residues. The ends were cut back, 3 bases at V and 4 bases at J, with 18 bases in the middle.

The chain has TRBV19 and TRBJ2-1; possibly TRBD1 for D (6 bases). Germline CDR1 is LNHDA and CDR2 is SQIVND (reference sequence). V was trimmed by 3 bases and J by 8 bases, leaving 20 bases between them. The CDR3 runs 16 residues. The CDR3 nucleotides read TGTGCCAGTAGTATGAGACAGGACCTCCAAGGCGATGAGCAGTTCTTC. Residues: CASSMRQDLQGDEQFF.

This clonotype was seen ten or more times. The chain joins TRBV6-1 to TRBJ1-1; unclear D gene. This CDR3 comprises 13 residues. CDR1 is MNHNS, CDR2 SASEGT, per germline. V gave up 4 bases and J gave up 8 bases, with 14 bases separating them. The CDR3 DNA reads as TGTGCCAGCAGTGCAACCACCCTAACAGAAGCTTTCTTT. This gives the protein CASSATTLTEAFF.

The genes are TRBV10-3 and TRBJ1-3; 7 nucleotides agree with TRBD1. Germline trimming cut 5 bases from V and 5 bases from J; bases unmatched to any gene: 15. The CDR3 extends over 17 amino acids. Germline loops: CDR1 ENHRY, CDR2 SYGVKD. CDR3 sequence reads: CAISSLRDRVGRNTIYF. The CDR3, as DNA: TGTGCCATCAGTTCCCTACGAGACAGGGTAGGAAGAAACACCATATATTTT.

This clonotype was observed many times. The CDR3 nucleotides read TGTGCCAGCAGCTTAGATCCCCTGACAGATACGCAGTATTTT. Its protein is CASSLDPLTDTQYF. This chain uses TRBV7-9 with TRBJ2-3, with no clear D. V lost 1 base, J lost 3 bases, and 8 bases lay in between. CDR1 and CDR2 from the germline V gene are SEHNR and FQNEAQ (reference sequence). CDR3 length equals 14 residues.

This clonotype was observed many times. The chain combines TRBV6-1 with TRBJ1-2; 10 positions match TRBD1. This CDR3 has 15 amino acids. CDR1 is MNHNS, CDR2 SASEGT, per germline. V lost 6 bases, J lost 4 bases, and 8 bases stayed unmatched. DNA for the CDR3: TGTGCCAGCAGCCCCCGGACAGGGGGTTTCTATGGCTACACCTTC. This translates into CASSPRTGGFYGYTF.

This clonotype was detected many times. This chain links TRBV3-1 with TRBJ1-2; the match to TRBD1 covers 7 bases. Germline CDR1 reads LGHDT; CDR2 reads YNNKEL (reference sequence). J gave up 2 bases and V 5 bases, and 11 bases lay outside the gene matches. The CDR3 consists of 16 residues. CDR3 amino acids: CASSAGTDDFNYGYTF. CDR3 coding DNA: TGTGCCAGCAGCGCCGGGACAGACGACTTCAACTATGGCTACACCTTC. Looking up the rest from reference TRBV3-1 and TRBJ1-2 gives the full variable domain: DTAVSQTPKYLVTQMGNDKSIKCEQNLGHDTMYWYKQDSKKFLKIMFSYNNKELIINETVPNRFSPKSPDKAHLNLHINSLELGDSAVYFCASSAGTDDFNYGYTFGSGTRLTVV.

The table lists this clonotype with many counts. The chain links TRBV20-1 to TRBJ2-1, with TRBD2 matching over 15 bases. The CDR3 has 16 residues. J lost 7 bases, V lost 3 bases, and 7 bases had no gene match. Germline CDR1 and CDR2: DFQATT and SNEGSKA (reference sequence). The CDR3 protein is CSASSPGTSGRNEQFF. CDR3 in DNA: TGCAGTGCTAGCTCCCCCGGGACTAGCGGGAGGAATGAGCAGTTCTTC.

This clonotype was seen only a few times. J is TRBJ2-2 and V is TRBV11-1; D uncertain. The V and J ends lost 4 bases and 7 bases respectively, with 13 bases between them. Looked up from germline, CDR1 is SGHAT and CDR2 is FQDESV (reference sequence). The CDR3 is 14 residues long. DNA for the CDR3: TGTGCCAGCAGCTCCATCCTAGACCACGGGGAGCTGTTTTTT. It is translated as CASSSILDHGELFF.

This clonotype has a count of ten or more. The J gene is TRBJ1-1, the V gene TRBV19; D remains ambiguous. CDR3 size: 15 residues. V was shortened by 3 bases and J by 1 base, with 12 bases between the two germline ends. Germline V gene data show CDR1 as LNHDA and CDR2 as SQIVND (reference sequence). CDR3 sequence reads: CASSIMGEGNTEAFF. CDR3 in DNA: TGTGCCAGTAGTATCATGGGCGAGGGGAACACTGAAGCTTTCTTT.

This clonotype has a count of ten or more. J is TRBJ2-2 and V is TRBV12-3 or TRBV12-4; D might be TRBD1 (6 bases). The CDR3 consists of 19 residues. Trimming removed 4 bases from V and 3 bases from J, with 24 bases in between. CDR3 protein: CASSYPPRGGTEYTGELFF. The DNA for the CDR3 is TGTGCCAGCAGTTATCCCCCCCGTGGGGGCACAGAGTACACCGGGGAGCTGTTTTTT.

V usage is TRBV6-1 and J usage is TRBJ2-5; 11 bases are a match to TRBD1. Germline V lookup: CDR1 MNHNS, CDR2 SASEGT. V lost 7 bases to trimming and J lost 3 bases; unmatched junction nucleotides: 13. The CDR3 extends over 17 amino acids. CDR3 residues: CASTPERTGGREETQYF. The DNA for the CDR3 is TGTGCCAGCACCCCGGAGAGGACAGGGGGCCGAGAAGAGACCCAGTACTTC.

V usage is TRBV19 and J usage is TRBJ1-5; 7 nucleotides line up with TRBD1. The CDR3 totals 17 residues. The J segment lost 3 bases and the V segment lost 0 bases, leaving 8 bases of the junction unmatched. Germline V gene lookup returns CDR1 LNHDA and CDR2 SQIVND (reference sequence). CDR3 sequence: CASSIDHQGVLNQPQHF. CDR3 DNA sequence: TGTGCCAGTAGTATAGACCACCAGGGGGTCCTCAATCAGCCCCAGCATTTT.

The chain links TRBV24-1 to TRBJ2-3, with 9 bases identical to TRBD2. The length of the CDR3 is 16 residues. With 3 bases clipped from V and 6 bases from J, the junction kept 9 bases outside the gene matches. Germline V gene data show CDR1 as KGHDR and CDR2 as SFDVKD. CDR3 sequence reads: CATSDGLAGFGDTQYF. The CDR3 DNA sequence: TGTGCCACCAGTGATGGGCTAGCGGGATTTGGGGATACGCAGTATTTT.

Ten or more counts support this clonotype. This chain connects TRBV12-3 or TRBV12-4 to TRBJ1-1, with D possibly matching TRBD1 (5 bases). Trimming took off 5 bases at V and 8 bases at J, with 12 bases between the two ends. The length of the CDR3 is 12 residues. The DNA of the CDR3 is TGTGCCAGCAGTCCCCCGGGACGAGAAGCTTTCTTT. Its translation: CASSPPGREAFF.

This clonotype was picked up many times. The chain joins TRBV3-1 to TRBJ1-5; D is perhaps TRBD1 (6 bases). Germline-derived CDR1 and CDR2 are LGHDT and YNNKEL (reference sequence). Trimming removed 10 bases from V and 5 bases from J, with 24 bases in between. The CDR3 is 16 amino acids. The CDR3 region is CAISGQKQWTYQPQHF. The CDR3 bases are TGTGCCATTTCCGGACAGAAACAATGGACTTATCAGCCCCAGCATTTT.

The chain links TRBV11-2 to TRBJ2-7; D is uncertain. Looked up from germline, CDR1 is SGHAT and CDR2 is FQNNGV. The CDR3 extends over 16 amino acids. V lost 2 bases and J 4 bases, leaving 18 bases between the germline ends. CDR3 sequence: CASSLLGLSLTYEQYF. The CDR3 region has the DNA TGTGCCAGCAGCTTATTGGGATTGTCGTTGACGTACGAGCAGTACTTC. Supplemented by reference TRBV11-2 and TRBJ2-7, the full variable domain reads EAGVAQSPRYKIIEKRQSVAFWCNPISGHATLYWYQQILGQGPKLLIQFQNNGVVDDSQLPKDRFSAERLKGVDSTLKIQPAKLEDSAVYLCASSLLGLSLTYEQYFGPGTRLTVT.

Concerning this clonotype itself: No conserved phenylalanine or tryptophan is present at the end of the CDR3, so a read error is the likely explanation. The chain is built from TRBV7-9 and TRBJ2-7, with D hard to call. Deletions cut 1 base from V and 6 bases from J, with 7 bases between. Germline CDR1 reads SEHNR; CDR2 reads FQNEAQ (reference sequence). This CDR3 is built from 12 residues. The CDR3 DNA reads as TGTGCCAGCAGCTTAGGACAAAGCGAGCAGTACCTC. Its protein product is CASSLGQSEQYL.

The chain employs TRBV19 and TRBJ1-2, with D possibly TRBD1 on 5 matching bases. V lost 1 base, J lost 6 bases, and 12 bases lay in between. CDR3 size: 14 residues. CDR1 is LNHDA, CDR2 SQIVND, per germline (reference sequence). CDR3 sequence (DNA): TGTGCCAGTAGTATAGGGGTAGGGGCGGATGGCTACACCTTC. Translating gives CASSIGVGADGYTF.

The chain couples TRBV4-1 to TRBJ2-2, with 8 bases fitting TRBD2. This CDR3 has 18 amino acids. The germline gives CDR1 MGHRA, CDR2 YSYEKL. The V and J ends lost 0 bases and 2 bases, in that order; junction bases with no gene match: 8. CDR3 region: CASSQDKAGAYNTGELFF. CDR3 in DNA: TGCGCCAGCAGCCAAGATAAAGCGGGAGCCTACAACACCGGGGAGCTGTTTTTT.

This chain uses TRBV2 with TRBJ2-3, with 10 bases matching TRBD2. The CDR3 has 19 residues. The germline gives CDR1 SNHLY, CDR2 FYNNEI. With V trimmed by 6 bases and J by 0 bases, 15 bases remained unmatched. CDR3 sequence reads: CASSPGLAGAISSTDTQYF. The DNA for the CDR3 is TGTGCCAGCAGCCCCGGGCTAGCGGGGGCGATATCTAGCACAGATACGCAGTATTTT.